These 23 T cell receptor beta chains came from one sample sequenced in a study of T cells after yellow fever vaccination. In TCRdb, the 5' RACE reads were re-called with MiXCR into one record per CDR3 protein. In the table there are roughly 500,000 distinct CDR3 sequences, around 21% of which are singletons. The specimen comprised PBMCs, sampled 15 days after the yellow fever booster vaccination. These receptors all stem from a man aged 25-40 years who received the YFV17D yellow fever vaccine.

This clonotype showed up just a few times. The chain employs TRBV29-1 and TRBJ2-7, with no clear D. The germline V gene encodes CDR1 SQVTM and CDR2 ANQGSEA. Trimming took 6 bases from V and 6 from J, leaving 18 bases between them. There are 13 residues in the CDR3. The CDR3 is CSVSPSVAGEQYF. The CDR3, as DNA: TGCAGCGTCTCCCCTTCGGTGGCCGGCGAGCAGTACTTC.

In this sample, this clonotype turned up a few times. The rearrangement links TRBV6-2 or TRBV6-3 to TRBJ2-7; D may be TRBD1 (6 bases). The CDR3 is made up of 16 amino acids. The V gene's germline CDR1 is MNHEY and CDR2 SVGEGT. Between the trimmed V and J ends, which lost 5 bases and 1 base, there was a span of 18 bases. The CDR3 loop reads CASSRPGQGTSYEQYF. The CDR3 DNA reads as TGTGCCAGCAGTCGACCTGGGCAGGGGACATCCTACGAGCAGTACTTC.

This clonotype occurred a few times. This chain uses TRBV7-2 with TRBJ1-2; D is unresolved. Between the trimmed V and J ends, which lost 5 bases and 3 bases, there was a span of 7 bases. Germline V gene lookup returns CDR1 SGHTA and CDR2 FQGNSA. CDR3 length: 12 amino acids. The CDR3 DNA reads as TGTGCCAGCAGCGAGCAGTACTATGGCTACACCTTC. It translates to CASSEQYYGYTF.

The rearrangement joins TRBV7-2 to TRBJ2-3; D unresolved. This CDR3 region has 15 residues. Germline V gives CDR1 SGHTA, CDR2 FQGNSA. V was shortened by 1 base and J by 4 bases, with 12 bases between the two germline ends. CDR3 residues: CASSLDPGRPDTQYF. The CDR3 DNA is TGTGCCAGCAGCTTAGACCCCGGGCGACCAGATACGCAGTATTTT.

This clonotype was found a few times. The chain has TRBV6-1 and TRBJ2-7; the D is unclear. V was clipped by 5 bases and J by 0 bases, with 17 bases between them. The CDR3 covers 16 residues. In germline, CDR1 is MNHNS, CDR2 SASEGT. The CDR3 region is CASSQRKTLSSYEQYF. The DNA for the CDR3 is TGTGCCAGCAGTCAACGCAAAACACTTTCCTCCTACGAGCAGTACTTC.

V gene TRBV29-1 combines with J gene TRBJ1-1; D possibly corresponds to TRBD1 (6 bases). The V gene lost 8 bases and the J gene lost 8 bases, with 15 bases spanning the gap. This CDR3 is 11 amino acids long. Germline V gives CDR1 SQVTM, CDR2 ANQGSEA. The DNA of the CDR3 is TGCAGCTCCCGGGACAAAGGGGAAGCTTTCTTT. Protein product: CSSRDKGEAFF.

This clonotype was counted between two and nine times. The V gene is TRBV20-1, the J gene TRBJ1-5, with TRBD1 matching over 12 bases. CDR3 size: 15 residues. CDR1 DFQATT and CDR2 SNEGSKA come from the germline V gene (reference sequence). J lost 5 bases, V lost 5 bases, and 7 bases had no gene match. CDR3 coding DNA: TGCAGTGCTGTACCGGGACAGGGGGCCTATCAGCCCCAGCATTTT. As protein: CSAVPGQGAYQPQHF.

This clonotype was detected a few times. This CDR3 reads CASSPRQGKDTQYF. The CDR3 DNA follows: TGTGCCAGCTCACCGAGACAGGGGAAAGATACGCAGTATTTT. The V and J genes are TRBV18 and TRBJ2-3, with 8 bases identical to TRBD1. Trimming took 3 bases from V and 5 from J; bases not matched to a gene: 4. Germline V gives CDR1 KGHSH, CDR2 LQKENI. This CDR3 comprises 14 residues.

The V and J genes are TRBV6-2 or TRBV6-3 and TRBJ2-2; D remains ambiguous. From germline, CDR1 is MNHEY and CDR2 SVGEGT. The CDR3 covers 13 residues. Trimming took off 8 bases at V and 0 bases at J, with 7 bases between the two ends. The CDR3 loop reads CASQTPNTGELFF. CDR3 bases: TGTGCCAGCCAGACACCGAACACCGGGGAGCTGTTTTTT.

This clonotype was picked up a small number of times. The genes are TRBV18 and TRBJ2-7, with 8 nucleotides matching TRBD2. This CDR3 contains 16 residues. V lost 1 base, J lost 3 bases, and 8 bases stayed unmatched. Per germline, CDR1 KGHSH and CDR2 LQKENI. CDR3 region: CASSPHPTSAFYEQYF. In DNA, the CDR3 is TGTGCCAGCTCACCACACCCGACTAGCGCCTTCTACGAGCAGTACTTC.

This clonotype was counted only a few times. The gene calls are TRBV29-1 and TRBJ1-2, with 8 bases matching TRBD1. This CDR3 region has 14 residues. With V trimmed by 0 bases and J by 5 bases, 5 bases remained unmatched. Germline V lookup: CDR1 SQVTM, CDR2 ANQGSEA. CDR3 DNA sequence: TGCAGCGTTGAAGACCGGACAGGGTATTATGGCTACACCTTC. It translates to CSVEDRTGYYGYTF.

The gene calls are TRBV28 and TRBJ2-5; 14 bases align to TRBD2. Germline CDR1 is MDHEN and CDR2 is SYDVKM. V was pared by 3 bases and J by 5 bases, with 8 bases of the junction left unmatched. The CDR3 length is 17 residues. CDR3 loop: CASSFRTSGRRWETQYF. In DNA, the CDR3 is TGTGCCAGCAGTTTCCGGACTAGCGGGAGGAGGTGGGAGACCCAGTACTTC.

This chain links TRBV4-3 with TRBJ2-7, with TRBD2 matching 9 bases. V trimming: 1 base; J trimming: 2 bases; junction bases outside the gene matches: 3. There are 15 residues in the CDR3. The germline V gene encodes CDR1 LGHNA and CDR2 YSLEER. The CDR3 reads CASSQVSGRAYEQYF. CDR3 nucleotides: TGCGCCAGCAGCCAAGTTAGCGGGAGAGCCTACGAGCAGTACTTC.

This clonotype has just a few counts. The V gene is TRBV27, the J gene TRBJ2-7, with TRBD1 matching over 9 bases. V gave up 5 bases and J gave up 0 bases; unmatched junction bases: 20. The V gene's germline CDR1 is MNHEY and CDR2 SMNVEV (reference sequence). The CDR3 runs to 20 residues. In DNA, the CDR3 is TGTGCCAGCAGTGTCAAAGGACCCATTTGGCCGGGACAGGGCTCCTACGAGCAGTACTTC. Protein product: CASSVKGPIWPGQGSYEQYF.

This clonotype turned up a few times. J is TRBJ1-1 and V is TRBV16; D gene unclear. The CDR3 contains 14 residues. V was shortened by 2 bases and J by 7 bases, with 14 bases between the two germline ends. Germline V gene sequence: CDR1 KGHSY, CDR2 FQNENV. CDR3 in amino acids: CASSQSNLAHEAFF. The CDR3 region has the DNA TGTGCCAGCAGCCAAAGTAATTTGGCTCATGAAGCTTTCTTT.

The chain recombines TRBV29-1 with TRBJ2-7; weak D call: TRBD1 (5 bases). Germline values: CDR1 SQVTM, CDR2 ANQGSEA. With 6 bases removed from V and 0 bases from J, the gap between germline ends came to 15 bases. The CDR3 is 14 residues long. CDR3 in amino acids: CSVSYDRASYEQYF. DNA for the CDR3: TGCAGCGTCAGTTATGACAGAGCCTCCTACGAGCAGTACTTC.

This chain connects TRBV7-2 to TRBJ2-1, with D hard to call. V dropped 3 bases and J dropped 3 bases, with 15 bases sitting between them. CDR3 size: 16 residues. Germline lookup yields CDR1 SGHTA and CDR2 FQGNSA. CDR3 loop: CASSFGGEAYYNEQFF. CDR3 coding DNA: TGTGCCAGCAGCTTCGGCGGAGAGGCCTACTACAATGAGCAGTTCTTC.

The gene calls are TRBV5-1 and TRBJ2-1; D unclear. Germline-derived CDR1 and CDR2 are SGHRS and YFSETQ. The CDR3 loop spans 11 amino acids. V lost 0 bases, J lost 8 bases, and 3 bases lay in between. The chain's CDR3 is CASSLEYEQFF. The CDR3 region has the DNA TGCGCCAGCAGCTTGGAGTATGAGCAGTTCTTC.

This clonotype came up a few times. The chain carries TRBV7-2 and TRBJ1-5; D perhaps matches TRBD1 (5 bases). V gave up 1 base and J gave up 6 bases, with 10 bases separating them. Per germline, CDR1 SGHTA and CDR2 FQGNSA. CDR3 size: 14 residues. DNA for the CDR3: TGTGCCAGCAGCTTAGTGCGCCAGGGTCAGCCCCAGCATTTT. Its protein product is CASSLVRQGQPQHF.

This chain connects TRBV20-1 to TRBJ2-1; TRBD2 matches at 10 bases. The germline gives CDR1 DFQATT, CDR2 SNEGSKA (reference sequence). The CDR3 covers 14 residues. The V gene end was trimmed by 4 bases and the J gene end by 4 bases; junction bases not matched to a gene: 4. The CDR3 DNA reads TGCAGTGCTACAGGACTAGCGGAATACAATGAGCAGTTCTTC. It translates to CSATGLAEYNEQFF.

The chain recombines TRBV7-2 with TRBJ2-5; 8 bases match TRBD2. The length of the CDR3 is 14 residues. V shed 5 bases, J shed 5 bases, and the junction held 7 bases outside the gene matches. CDR1 SGHTA and CDR2 FQGNSA come from the germline V gene. The CDR3 is CASSQSGGTETQYF. The CDR3 region has the DNA TGTGCCAGCAGCCAAAGCGGGGGCACGGAGACCCAGTACTTC.

The chain combines TRBV7-2 with TRBJ2-3; D is unclear. The ends were cut back, 6 bases at V and 2 bases at J, with 12 bases in the middle. The CDR3 spans 14 residues. The V gene's germline CDR1 is SGHTA and CDR2 FQGNSA. The DNA for the CDR3 is TGTGCCAGCAGTGAAGGCAGAAACACAGATACGCAGTATTTT. Protein: CASSEGRNTDTQYF.

The V call is TRBV7-7, the J call TRBJ2-2; 12 bases match TRBD2. The CDR3 covers 15 residues. Germline CDR1 reads SSHAT; CDR2 reads FNYEAQ (reference sequence). J gave up 7 bases and V 3 bases, and 3 bases lay outside the gene matches. In DNA form, the CDR3 reads TGTGCCAGCAGCTTGACTAGCGGGAGCGTCGGGGAGCTGTTTTTT. The encoded protein is CASSLTSGSVGELFF.